These T cell receptor beta chains were read from a single sample in a study of liver allograft versus peripheral blood T cells. TCRdb re-called the reads with MiXCR, one entry per CDR3 protein. The data contain about 8,300 distinct CDR3 sequences, roughly a fifth of them singletons. The receptors stem from a human patient who had a liver transplant. Among the T cells, some may be from the graft donor. Each CDR3 is given with its conserved first and last residue. A D gene is named only where the DNA matches it firmly. Only part of the rows carry a size: once, few, many, or a class if the clone is expanded.

TRBV7-3,few,TRBD2,TRBJ2-1,CASGTSGGRSSYNEQFF,TGTGCCAGCGGGACTAGCGGGGGTCGAAGCTCCTACAATGAGCAGTTCTTC
TRBV7-2,medium-sized,.,TRBJ1-2,CASSQGGTGRAFGYTF,TGTGCCAGCAGTCAAGGGGGGACCGGCAGAGCGTTTGGCTACACCTTC
TRBV19,medium-sized,.,TRBJ1-5,CASSIRDSNQPQHF,TGTGCCAGTAGTATTCGGGACAGCAATCAGCCCCAGCATTTT
TRBV27,many,.,TRBJ1-4,CASSSNREGRELFF,TGTGCCAGCAGTTCGAACAGGGAAGGGAGGGAACTGTTTTTT
TRBV13,medium-sized,TRBD1,TRBJ2-7,CASSSWTGNDEQYF,TGTGCCAGCAGTTCCTGGACAGGGAACGACGAGCAGTACTTC
TRBV29-1,medium-sized,.,TRBJ1-1,CSVEYGNTEAFF,TGCAGCGTTGAATATGGAAACACTGAAGCTTTCTTT
TRBV27,.,.,TRBJ2-4,CASRGAKNIQYF,TGTGCCAGCAGAGGGGCCAAAAACATTCAGTACTTC
TRBV6-1,medium-sized,.,TRBJ1-1,CASSGRNEAFF,TGTGCCAGCAGTGGACGGAATGAAGCTTTCTTT
TRBV20-1,.,.,TRBJ2-7,CSARDTGTHRYYEQYF,TGCAGTGCTAGAGATACGGGCACCCATCGCTACTACGAGCAGTACTTC
TRBV20-1,few,TRBD1,TRBJ1-2,CSAPGQIYGYTF,TGCAGTGCTCCGGGACAGATCTATGGCTACACCTTC
TRBV6-2/TRBV6-3,many,TRBD1,TRBJ1-2,CASTRPSFQTGGDYGYTF,TGTGCCAGCACTCGTCCGTCCTTCCAGACAGGGGGCGACTATGGCTACACCTTC
TRBV24-1,few,.,TRBJ1-5,CATSGQGMGNQPQHF,TGTGCCACCAGTGGTCAGGGGATGGGAAATCAGCCCCAGCATTTT
TRBV9,medium-sized,.,TRBJ1-2,CASSVDGGANYGYTF,TGTGCCAGCAGCGTAGATGGGGGGGCGAACTATGGCTACACCTTC
TRBV12-3/TRBV12-4,.,TRBD1,TRBJ1-2,CASSPGQLYGYTF,TGTGCCAGCAGCCCGGGACAGCTCTATGGCTACACCTTC
TRBV27,many,TRBD1,TRBJ1-1,CASSFGQGEAFF,TGTGCCAGCAGTTTCGGACAGGGTGAAGCTTTCTTT
TRBV6-6,many,.,TRBJ1-1,CASSYYGPTEAFF,TGTGCCAGCAGTTACTATGGACCGACTGAAGCTTTCTTT
TRBV6-1,medium-sized,TRBD2,TRBJ2-1,CASSEGGGGLAGLNEQFF,TGTGCCAGCAGTGAAGGGGGCGGAGGACTAGCGGGCCTCAATGAGCAGTTCTTC
TRBV27,.,.,TRBJ2-7,CASSSSFSYEQYF,TGTGCCAGCAGTTCGAGCTTTTCGTACGAGCAGTACTTC
TRBV5-5,.,.,TRBJ1-2,CASRLGRIYGYTF,TGTGCCAGCAGGTTGGGACGGATCTATGGCTACACCTTC
TRBV12-3/TRBV12-4,few,.,TRBJ2-7,CASSLGVPYEQYF,TGTGCCAGCAGCCTCGGGGTCCCCTACGAGCAGTACTTC
TRBV29-1,medium-sized,.,TRBJ1-2,CSGDSTDGYTF,TGCAGCGGCGACAGTACCGATGGCTACACCTTC
TRBV7-9,few,.,TRBJ1-4,CASSLDEANEKLFF,TGTGCCAGCAGCTTAGATGAAGCAAATGAAAAACTGTTTTTT
TRBV6-5,medium-sized,TRBD1,TRBJ1-1,CASSPGTGNTEAFF,TGTGCCAGCAGCCCCGGGACAGGGAACACTGAAGCTTTCTTT
TRBV9,.,TRBD1,TRBJ1-4,CASSPGTGGINEKLFF,TGTGCCAGCAGCCCCGGGACAGGGGGAATTAATGAAAAACTGTTTTTT
TRBV29-1,medium-sized,TRBD1,TRBJ1-1,CSGQQGSLTEAFF,TGCAGCGGACAACAGGGGAGTCTCACTGAAGCTTTCTTT
TRBV13,medium-sized,.,TRBJ2-1,CASSSRLALNEQFF,TGTGCCAGCAGCTCCCGACTCGCCCTCAATGAGCAGTTCTTC
TRBV12-3/TRBV12-4,once,TRBD1,TRBJ2-7,CASSTAGTGGEQYF,TGTGCCAGCAGTACGGCCGGGACAGGGGGCGAGCAGTACTTC
TRBV27,few,.,TRBJ1-1,CASRRSMNTEAFF,TGTGCCAGCAGACGGAGCATGAACACTGAAGCTTTCTTT
TRBV25-1,few,TRBD1,TRBJ1-4,CASSAGQGTATNEKLFF,TGTGCCAGCAGTGCCGGACAGGGGACTGCAACTAATGAAAAACTGTTTTTT
TRBV6-5,.,.,TRBJ2-7,CASREHTDVHYEQYF,TGTGCCAGCAGGGAGCATACGGATGTCCACTACGAGCAGTACTTC
TRBV5-4,.,.,TRBJ1-1,CASSLLGADTEAFF,TGTGCCAGCAGCTTATTGGGGGCGGACACTGAAGCTTTCTTT
TRBV5-4,.,TRBD2,TRBJ2-3,CASSFAGGTTDTQYF,TGTGCCAGCAGCTTCGCGGGGGGAACCACAGATACGCAGTATTTT
TRBV20-1,few,TRBD2,TRBJ2-3,CSARDWGGGSTSTDTQYF,TGCAGTGCTAGAGATTGGGGGGGGGGGTCTACTAGCACAGATACGCAGTATTTT
TRBV11-2,.,.,TRBJ2-7,CASRPGFGYSYEQYF,TGTGCCAGCAGACCTGGGTTCGGCTACTCCTACGAGCAGTACTTC
TRBV7-9,.,.,TRBJ1-2,CASSLDGRPNYGYTF,TGTGCCAGCAGCTTAGATGGACGGCCGAACTATGGCTACACCTTC
TRBV27,.,.,TRBJ1-5,CASSIAAGQPQHF,TGTGCCAGCAGTATAGCCGCGGGGCAGCCCCAGCATTTT
TRBV15,medium-sized,.,TRBJ2-7,CATSRDLGNYEQYF,TGTGCCACCAGCAGAGATCTGGGGAACTACGAGCAGTACTTC
TRBV27,few,.,TRBJ1-1,CASSLYPNTEAFF,TGTGCCAGCAGTTTATACCCTAACACTGAAGCTTTCTTT
TRBV12-3/TRBV12-4,.,.,TRBJ1-1,CASSFFVTEAFF,TGTGCCAGCAGTTTTTTTGTCACTGAAGCTTTCTTT
TRBV9,.,.,TRBJ2-7,CASSVGGERGYEQYF,TGTGCCAGCAGCGTAGGCGGGGAAAGGGGCTACGAGCAGTACTTC